This TCR beta chain appears in the sequencing data of a study of CXCR3-negative and CXCR3-positive naive CD8 T cells. UMI-labeled 5' RACE yielded the TRB cDNA libraries. TCRdb re-called the 5' RACE reads; one entry per CDR3 protein, DNA not given. Its table records around 6,300 distinct CDR3 sequences. Study findings and constraints: Both naive subsets, CXCR3-negative and CXCR3-positive, displayed similar TRBV-TRBJ usage, unlike memory cells.

Concerning this clonotype: What it recognizes is unknown.

This receptor was taken from a human donor in good health. Some clones in this sample may be carry-over from other donors' samples. Sequenced: naive CXCR3- CD8+ T cells from blood. Subset denoted: CD45RO-CCR7+CD27+CD95- naive CD8+ T cells lacking CXCR3 (TNR3-).

This CDR3 reads CASSLGAGDYEQYF. The chain combines TRBV7-3 with TRBJ2-7; TCRdb's D gene call, TRBD2, goes unchecked for lack of DNA. Germline CDR1 SGHTA, CDR2 FQGTGA. The CDR3 is 14 residues long.